This is a list of T cell receptor beta chains from one sample in a study of blood T cell repertoires in COVID-19. Profiled with immunoSEQ multiplex PCR; TCRdb holds only in-frame clones, not every one. Here the sample spans some 200,000 clones, 88% being singletons. The sequenced sample was peripheral blood. The receptors shown here come from a man aged 35-49 years with active or convalescent COVID-19. The CDR3 runs from the conserved cysteine through the conserved F or W. The D gene is left open where the match is weak. Expanded clones get a size class; other rows say once, few or many, or leave the size out.

TRBV7-8	-	TRBD1	TRBJ1-4	CASSLEQGPNEKLFF	TGTGCCAGCAGCTTAGAACAGGGGCCTAATGAAAAACTGTTTTTT
TRBV19	-	-	TRBJ2-1	CASSYSGRGEINEQFF	TGTGCCAGTAGTTATTCGGGCAGGGGGGAAATCAATGAGCAGTTCTTC
TRBV6-1	-	-	TRBJ1-5	CASSERQYNQPQHF	TGTGCCAGCAGTGAGAGACAGTACAATCAGCCCCAGCATTTT
TRBV18	-	-	TRBJ1-5	CASSPPFVAQPQHF	TGTGCCAGCTCACCACCGTTCGTGGCTCAGCCCCAGCATTTT
TRBV12-5	-	TRBD1	TRBJ1-5	CASGLGGQGQRNQPQHF	TGTGCTAGTGGTTTGGGGGGACAGGGTCAACGCAATCAGCCCCAGCATTTT
TRBV15	-	-	TRBJ2-7	CATSREAFGTPSSYEQYF	TGTGCCACCAGCAGAGAAGCTTTTGGGACACCGAGCTCCTACGAGCAGTACTTC
TRBV3-1/TRBV3-2	-	TRBD1	TRBJ1-1	CASSQSRGTGLMNTEAFF	TGTGCCAGCAGCCAATCGCGGGGGACAGGGCTCATGAACACTGAAGCTTTCTTT
TRBV12-3/TRBV12-4	once	-	TRBJ1-2	CASRQATYGYTF	TGTGCCAGCCGTCAGGCCACCTATGGCTACACCTTC
TRBV9	-	-	TRBJ2-3	CASSVGTLASTDTQYF	TGTGCCAGCAGCGTAGGGACACTCGCTAGCACAGATACGCAGTATTTT
TRBV6-2/TRBV6-3	-	-	TRBJ2-7	CASSTRAYEQYF	TGTGCCAGCAGCACCCGGGCCTACGAGCAGTACTTC
TRBV21-1	-	-	TRBJ1-5	CASSQRRLYNQPQHF	TGTGCCAGCAGCCAGCGGAGGCTCTACAATCAGCCCCAGCATTTT
TRBV6-5	-	TRBD1	TRBJ1-2	CASSRTGDYGYTF	TGTGCCAGCAGTAGGACAGGGGACTATGGCTACACCTTC
TRBV18	-	-	TRBJ2-7	CASSPDRSYEQYF	TGTGCCAGCTCACCGGACAGATCCTACGAGCAGTACTTC
TRBV5-5	once	-	TRBJ2-7	CASSLVSVDEQYF	TGTGCCAGCAGCTTGGTGAGTGTCGACGAGCAGTACTTC
TRBV28	-	-	TRBJ1-1	CASSLPQGVNTEAFF	TGTGCCAGCAGTTTACCCCAGGGCGTGAACACTGAAGCTTTCTTT
TRBV18	few	-	TRBJ1-2	CASSPPREGGYTF	TGTGCCAGCTCACCGCCGCGGGAGGGTGGCTACACCTTC
TRBV4-1	-	-	TRBJ1-5	CASTKGQGSNQPQHF	TGCGCCAGCACAAAGGGGCAGGGAAGCAATCAGCCCCAGCATTTT
TRBV2	-	-	TRBJ2-1	CASDDGSNYNEQFF	TGTGCCAGCGACGACGGGAGTAACTACAATGAGCAGTTCTTC
TRBV12-3/TRBV12-4	few	-	TRBJ1-2	CASSLTANYGYTF	TGTGCCAGCAGTTTGACAGCTAACTATGGCTACACCTTC
TRBV19	-	TRBD1	TRBJ2-1	CASSIGDRGKGEQFF	TGTGCCAGTAGTATAGGCGACAGGGGGAAGGGTGAGCAGTTCTTC
TRBV11-2	-	TRBD2	TRBJ2-1	CASSARLAAYNEQFF	TGTGCCAGCAGCGCTCGACTAGCTGCCTACAATGAGCAGTTCTTC
TRBV7-2	-	-	TRBJ1-2	CASSNRGPYGYTF	TGTGCCAGCAGCAACCGGGGTCCTTATGGCTACACCTTC
TRBV24-1	-	-	TRBJ1-5	CATSDSLGNQPQHF	TGTGCCACCTCAGACAGTCTTGGGAATCAGCCCCAGCATTTT
TRBV11-3	-	TRBD2	TRBJ2-3	CASSLVAGGADTQYF	TGTGCCAGCAGCTTAGTAGCGGGAGGAGCAGATACGCAGTATTTT
TRBV7-8	-	-	TRBJ2-2	CASSLGTTNTGELFF	TGTGCCAGCAGCTTAGGAACAACGAACACCGGGGAGCTGTTTTTT
TRBV7-6	-	TRBD1	TRBJ1-1	CASRLWPKGARTEAFF	TGTGCCAGCAGGTTATGGCCAAAGGGGGCGCGAACTGAAGCTTTCTTT
TRBV28	few	-	TRBJ1-5	CASSQLPFSGLLNQPQHF	TGTGCCAGCAGCCAACTCCCCTTTTCAGGGCTCCTTAATCAGCCCCAGCATTTT
TRBV5-1	-	TRBD1	TRBJ2-7	CASSRDSLGEQYF	TGCGCCAGCAGCCGGGACAGTTTAGGTGAGCAGTACTTC
TRBV14	-	TRBD1	TRBJ2-1	CASSLYKGTGEQFF	TGTGCCAGCAGCCTATATAAAGGGACAGGGGAGCAGTTCTTC
TRBV11-2	-	-	TRBJ1-5	CASTLTANQPQHF	TGTGCCAGCACCCTGACAGCTAATCAGCCCCAGCATTTT
TRBV30	-	-	TRBJ2-1	CAWSLGGGYNEQFF	TGTGCCTGGAGTCTTGGCGGAGGTTACAATGAGCAGTTCTTC
TRBV5-4	-	-	TRBJ2-7	CASSYQTEYEQYF	TGTGCCAGCAGTTACCAGACAGAATACGAGCAGTACTTC
TRBV6-5	-	TRBD1	TRBJ2-5	CASIAQGAKTQYF	TGTGCCAGCATAGCCCAGGGGGCTAAGACCCAGTACTTC
TRBV3-1/TRBV3-2	once	TRBD2	TRBJ2-1	CASSPTSGRGGYNEQFF	TGTGCCAGCAGTCCGACTAGCGGGAGAGGAGGTTACAATGAGCAGTTCTTC
TRBV19	-	TRBD1	TRBJ1-1	CASSISGGLTEAFF	TGTGCCAGTAGTATATCAGGGGGGTTGACTGAAGCTTTCTTT
TRBV2	-	-	TRBJ1-5	CASNDWGLRQPQHF	TGTGCCAGCAACGACTGGGGGCTAAGACAGCCCCAGCATTTT
TRBV18	-	TRBD1	TRBJ1-3	CASSPQETGPGNTIYF	TGTGCCAGCTCACCACAGGAGACAGGGCCAGGAAACACCATATATTTT
TRBV28	-	-	TRBJ2-1	CASSGGRRAMKLF	TGTGCCAGCAGTGGAGGACGGCGGGCAATGAAGCTCTTC
TRBV12-3/TRBV12-4	-	-	TRBJ1-1	CASSSRGNTEAFF	TGTGCCAGCAGTTCCAGGGGTAACACTGAAGCTTTCTTT
TRBV5-6	-	-	TRBJ2-7	CASSGERGSRNYEQYF	TGTGCCAGCAGCGGAGAGAGAGGGTCAAGAAACTACGAGCAGTACTTC
TRBV11-2	once	TRBD1	TRBJ2-3	CASSFGRGPPDTQYF	TGTGCCAGCAGCTTTGGCAGGGGGCCGCCAGATACGCAGTATTTT
TRBV11-2	once	-	TRBJ2-7	CASSQGGNEQYF	TGTGCCAGCAGCCAAGGCGGCAACGAGCAGTACTTC
TRBV30	once	TRBD1	TRBJ2-2	CAWTAWDRLNTGELFF	TGTGCCTGGACGGCTTGGGACAGGCTGAACACCGGGGAGCTGTTTTTT
TRBV6-5	-	TRBD1	TRBJ1-1	CASSRPGTVEAFF	TGTGCCAGCAGTCGCCCGGGGACAGTTGAAGCTTTCTTT
TRBV3-1/TRBV3-2	few	-	TRBJ2-7	CASSQWPSYEQYF	TGTGCCAGCAGCCAATGGCCCTCATACGAGCAGTACTTC
TRBV5-5	-	-	TRBJ1-2	CASSLDRSNYGYTF	TGTGCCAGCAGCTTGGACAGGTCTAACTATGGCTACACCTTC